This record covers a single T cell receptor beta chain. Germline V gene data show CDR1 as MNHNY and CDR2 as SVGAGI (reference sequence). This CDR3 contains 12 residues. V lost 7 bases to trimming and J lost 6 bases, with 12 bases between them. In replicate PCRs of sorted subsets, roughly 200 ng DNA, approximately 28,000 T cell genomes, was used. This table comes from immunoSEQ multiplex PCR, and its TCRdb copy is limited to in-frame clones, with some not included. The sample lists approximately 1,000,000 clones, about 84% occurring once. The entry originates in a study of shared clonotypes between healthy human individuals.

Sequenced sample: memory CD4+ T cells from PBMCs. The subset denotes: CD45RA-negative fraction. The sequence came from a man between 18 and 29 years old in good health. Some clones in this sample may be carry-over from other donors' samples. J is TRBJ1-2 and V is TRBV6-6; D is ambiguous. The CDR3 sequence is CASILYGHGYTF. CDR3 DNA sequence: TGTGCCAGCATCCTTTATGGCCATGGCTACACCTTC.